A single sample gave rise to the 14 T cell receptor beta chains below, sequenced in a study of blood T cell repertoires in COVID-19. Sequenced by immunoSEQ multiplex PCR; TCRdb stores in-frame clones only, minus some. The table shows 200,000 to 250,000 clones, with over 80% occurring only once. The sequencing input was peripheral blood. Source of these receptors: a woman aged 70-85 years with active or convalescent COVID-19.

The CDR3: CASSRSLAGQETQYF. In nucleotides, the CDR3 is TGCGCCAGCAGCCGGAGTCTAGCGGGGCAAGAGACCCAGTACTTC. The chain is built from TRBV5-1 and TRBJ2-5; TRBD2 matches 9 bases. Looked up from germline, CDR1 is SGHRS and CDR2 is YFSETQ. The ends lost 4 bases at V and 2 bases at J; junction bases unmatched: 6. The CDR3 is 15 amino acids. Together with reference TRBV5-1 and TRBJ2-5, the CDR3 gives the full variable domain: KAGVTQTPRYLIKTRGQQVTLSCSPISGHRSVSWYQQTPGQGLQFLFEYFSETQRNKGNFPGRFSGRQFSNSRSEMNVSTLELGDSALYLCASSRSLAGQETQYFGPGTRLLVL.

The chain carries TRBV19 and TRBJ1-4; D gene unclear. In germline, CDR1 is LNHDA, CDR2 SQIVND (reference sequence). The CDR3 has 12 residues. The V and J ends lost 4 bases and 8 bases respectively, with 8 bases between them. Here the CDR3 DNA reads TGTGCCAGTAGTAACGGTTGGGAAAAACTGTTTTTT. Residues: CASSNGWEKLFF.

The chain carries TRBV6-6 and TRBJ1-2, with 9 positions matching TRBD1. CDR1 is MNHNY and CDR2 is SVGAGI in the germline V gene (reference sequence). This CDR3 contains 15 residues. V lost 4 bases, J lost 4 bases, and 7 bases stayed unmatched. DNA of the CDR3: TGTGCCAGCAGTTTAGGGACAGGGAGCCTCTATGGCTACACCTTC. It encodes CASSLGTGSLYGYTF.

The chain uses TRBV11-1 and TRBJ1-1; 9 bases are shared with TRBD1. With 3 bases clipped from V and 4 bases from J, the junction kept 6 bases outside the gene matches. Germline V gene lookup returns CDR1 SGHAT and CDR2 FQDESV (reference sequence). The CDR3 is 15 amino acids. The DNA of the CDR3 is TGTGCCAGCAGCTTCCAACGGGACAGGGCCACTGAAGCTTTCTTT. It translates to CASSFQRDRATEAFF.

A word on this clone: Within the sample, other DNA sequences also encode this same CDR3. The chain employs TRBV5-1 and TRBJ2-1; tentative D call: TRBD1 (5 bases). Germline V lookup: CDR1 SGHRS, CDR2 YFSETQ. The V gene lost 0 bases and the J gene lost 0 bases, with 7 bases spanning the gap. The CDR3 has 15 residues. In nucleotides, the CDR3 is TGCGCCAGCAGCTTGGACAGGAGCTCCTACAATGAGCAGTTCTTC. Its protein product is CASSLDRSSYNEQFF.

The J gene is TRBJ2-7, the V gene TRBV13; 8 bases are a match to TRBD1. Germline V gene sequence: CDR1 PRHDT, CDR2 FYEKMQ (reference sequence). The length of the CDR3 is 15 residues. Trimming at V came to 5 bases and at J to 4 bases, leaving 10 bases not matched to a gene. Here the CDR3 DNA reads TGTGCCAGCAGCCGTGGTACAGGGGGTTCATACGAGCAGTACTTC. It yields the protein CASSRGTGGSYEQYF.

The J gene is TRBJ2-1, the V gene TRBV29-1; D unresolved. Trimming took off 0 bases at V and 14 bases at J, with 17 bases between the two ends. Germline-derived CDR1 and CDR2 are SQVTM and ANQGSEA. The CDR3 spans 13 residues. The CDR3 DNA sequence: TGCAGCGTTGAAGAAACGAAGGAGATGACCAAGTTCTTC. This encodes CSVEETKEMTKFF.

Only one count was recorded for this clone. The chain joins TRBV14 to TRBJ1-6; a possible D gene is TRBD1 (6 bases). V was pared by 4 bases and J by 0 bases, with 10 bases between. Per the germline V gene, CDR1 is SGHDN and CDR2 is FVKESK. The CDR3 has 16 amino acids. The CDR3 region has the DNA TGTGCCAGCAGCCGGGGGCCTTACTCCTATAATTCACCCCTCCACTTT. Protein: CASSRGPYSYNSPLHF.

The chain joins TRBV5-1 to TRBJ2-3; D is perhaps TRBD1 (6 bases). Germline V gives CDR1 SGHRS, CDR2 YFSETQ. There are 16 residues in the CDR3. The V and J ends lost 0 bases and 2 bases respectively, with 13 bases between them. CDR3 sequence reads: CASSLVPGELTDTQYF. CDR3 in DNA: TGCGCCAGCAGCTTGGTACCAGGGGAGCTCACAGATACGCAGTATTTT.

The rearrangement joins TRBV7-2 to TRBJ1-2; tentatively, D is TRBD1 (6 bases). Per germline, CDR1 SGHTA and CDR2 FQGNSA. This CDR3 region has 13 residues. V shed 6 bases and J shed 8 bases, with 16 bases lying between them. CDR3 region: CASSYGTKMGYTF. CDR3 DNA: TGTGCCAGCAGTTACGGGACAAAAATGGGCTACACCTTC.

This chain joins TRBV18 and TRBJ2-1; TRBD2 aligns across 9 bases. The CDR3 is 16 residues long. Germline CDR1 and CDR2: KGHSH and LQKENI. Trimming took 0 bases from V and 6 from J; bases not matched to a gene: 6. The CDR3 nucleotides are TGTGCCAGCTCACCACCCCAAGCGGGGGGCCTCAATGAGCAGTTCTTC. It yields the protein CASSPPQAGGLNEQFF.

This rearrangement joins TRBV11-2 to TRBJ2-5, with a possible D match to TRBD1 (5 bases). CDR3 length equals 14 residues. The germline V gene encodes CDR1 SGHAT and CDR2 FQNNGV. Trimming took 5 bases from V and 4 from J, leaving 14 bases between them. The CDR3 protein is CASSPQVGRETQYF. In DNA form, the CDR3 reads TGTGCCAGCAGCCCCCAGGTGGGGCGAGAGACCCAGTACTTC.

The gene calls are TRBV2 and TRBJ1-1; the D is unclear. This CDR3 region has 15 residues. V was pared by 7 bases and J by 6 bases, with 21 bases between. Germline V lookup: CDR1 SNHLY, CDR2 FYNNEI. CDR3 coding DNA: TGTGCCAGCACCTCCGCGGGAGGGAGAGGCTCTGAAGCTTTCTTT. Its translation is CASTSAGGRGSEAFF.

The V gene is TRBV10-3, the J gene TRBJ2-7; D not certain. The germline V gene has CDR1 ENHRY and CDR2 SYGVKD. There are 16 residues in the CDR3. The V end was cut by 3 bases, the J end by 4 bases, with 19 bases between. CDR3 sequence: CAISDVAGADMYEQYF. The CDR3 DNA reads TGTGCCATCAGTGACGTTGCAGGTGCCGATATGTACGAGCAGTACTTC.